This entry concerns a single T cell receptor beta chain. What it binds is not known. The data stem from a study of identical twins. Overall study findings and caveats: When twins shared out-of-frame alpha sequences, those sequences had excess low generation probability.

TCRdb independently ran MiXCR on the 5' RACE reads; one entry per CDR3 protein. The top ten hold around 0.48% of the sample, which has some 570,000 distinct CDR3 sequences, approximately 20% seen once. Only healthy Caucasians were included as donors. These data also formed part of another study, on yellow fever vaccine responses in identical twins.

Sequenced material: CD4+ T cells sorted from blood. This clonotype was sampled from a woman between 18 and 29 years old in good health.

The CDR3 protein is CASSLASLAGGYEQYF. In nucleotides, the CDR3 is TGTGCCAGCAGCTTAGCATCGCTAGCGGGGGGGTACGAGCAGTACTTC. This sequence joins TRBV7-2 and TRBJ2-7; 12 bases are a match to TRBD2. Per germline, CDR1 SGHTA and CDR2 FQGNSA. The CDR3 runs 16 residues. V shed 0 bases and J 4 bases; nucleotides not matched to a gene: 4.